The 27 T cell receptor beta chains given below trace back to one sample, sequenced in a study of blood T cell repertoires in COVID-19. Assay used: immunoSEQ multiplex PCR; TCRdb lists only in-frame clones, some missing. The sample includes 95,000 to 150,000 clones, roughly 88% of them seen just once. Sequencing was performed on peripheral blood. Receptors originate from a man aged 35-49 years with acute or convalescent COVID-19.

This clone was seen only once. The chain carries TRBV27 and TRBJ2-5; the match to TRBD2 covers 9 bases. Looked up from germline, CDR1 is MNHEY and CDR2 is SMNVEV (reference sequence). The CDR3 length is 16 residues. V trimming: 6 bases; J trimming: 2 bases; junction bases outside the gene matches: 10. Here the CDR3 reads CASRPVTSGYQETQYF. The DNA of the CDR3 is TGTGCCAGCAGGCCCGTGACTAGCGGTTATCAAGAGACCCAGTACTTC.

V gene TRBV30 combines with J gene TRBJ1-2, with 7 bases lining up with TRBD1. The CDR3 covers 16 residues. Germline V gene lookup returns CDR1 GTSNPN and CDR2 SVGIG (reference sequence). Trimming at V came to 2 bases and at J to 8 bases, leaving 17 bases not matched to a gene. The CDR3 sequence: CAWSPSAETGYQGYTF. The CDR3 DNA is TGTGCCTGGAGTCCGTCGGCCGAGACAGGGTATCAGGGCTACACCTTC.

V is TRBV7-9 and J is TRBJ2-5, with unresolved D. There are 9 residues in the CDR3. The germline V gene encodes CDR1 SEHNR and CDR2 FQNEAQ (reference sequence). Deletions cut 10 bases from V and 2 bases from J, with 2 bases between. CDR3 in amino acids: CAIQETQYF. CDR3 nucleotide sequence: TGTGCCATACAAGAGACCCAGTACTTC.

The rearrangement joins TRBV7-2 to TRBJ1-5; no clear D gene. The CDR3 runs 13 residues. The V gene lost 2 bases and the J gene lost 4 bases, with 6 bases spanning the gap. The germline V gene has CDR1 SGHTA and CDR2 FQGNSA. The DNA of the CDR3 is TGTGCCAGCAGCTTATACCAGAATCAGCCCCAGCATTTT. Residues: CASSLYQNQPQHF.

This clone was observed a single time. The chain couples TRBV4-1 to TRBJ2-7; TRBD2 matches 13 bases. Trimming at V came to 4 bases and at J to 6 bases, leaving 6 bases not matched to a gene. Germline V gene sequence: CDR1 MGHRA, CDR2 YSYEKL. This CDR3 has 15 residues. The CDR3 spells CASSRELAGGREQYF. For the CDR3, the DNA is TGCGCCAGCAGCCGGGAACTAGCGGGAGGGCGCGAGCAGTACTTC.

This chain uses TRBV7-8 with TRBJ2-1; TRBD2 aligns across 7 bases. Germline-derived CDR1 and CDR2 are SGHVS and FQNEAQ. CDR3 size: 16 residues. With V trimmed by 0 bases and J by 8 bases, 10 bases remained unmatched. The CDR3: CASSLAGTTPRDEQFF. CDR3 DNA sequence: TGTGCCAGCAGCTTAGCCGGGACTACCCCCAGGGATGAGCAGTTCTTC.

This clone appeared a few times. The V and J genes are TRBV3-1 (or the pseudogene TRBV3-2) and TRBJ2-2; tentatively, D is TRBD2 (5 bases). The CDR3 has 14 amino acids. Per the germline V gene, CDR1 is LGHDT and CDR2 is YNNKEL (reference sequence). Trimming shortened V by 1 base and J by 6 bases, and 9 bases separated the two germline ends. As DNA, the CDR3 is TGTGCCAGCAGCCAAGTAACGGGATCCGGGGAGCTGTTTTTT. Translated: CASSQVTGSGELFF.

The rearrangement joins TRBV10-3 to TRBJ2-1, with D perhaps TRBD1 (5 bases). Looked up from germline, CDR1 is ENHRY and CDR2 is SYGVKD. The CDR3 is made up of 12 amino acids. V was pared by 3 bases and J by 12 bases, with 12 bases between. The CDR3, as DNA: TGTGCCATCAGTGACTATGGGCAGGGGCAGTTCTTC. Its protein product is CAISDYGQGQFF.

This clone has only one observation. The genes are TRBV4-3 and TRBJ1-4; D is unclear. V shed 3 bases and J shed 7 bases, with 12 bases lying between them. This CDR3 has 14 amino acids. The germline V gene encodes CDR1 LGHNA and CDR2 YSLEER. The CDR3 nucleotides are TGCGCCAGCAGCCATCCTCGGGTCGGTGAAAAACTGTTTTTT. It specifies CASSHPRVGEKLFF.

The genes are TRBV7-9 and TRBJ1-2; TRBD1 matches at 10 bases. Trimming at V came to 6 bases and at J to 4 bases, leaving 11 bases not matched to a gene. The CDR3 contains 16 residues. Germline V gene lookup returns CDR1 SEHNR and CDR2 FQNEAQ (reference sequence). CDR3 amino acids: CASRPGTGAGFYGYTF. The CDR3, as DNA: TGTGCCAGCAGACCCGGGACAGGGGCGGGTTTCTATGGCTACACCTTC.

The rearrangement uses TRBV6-5 and TRBJ2-7, with D possibly being TRBD2 (6 bases). The CDR3 totals 15 residues. Germline CDR1 MNHEY, CDR2 SVGAGI. The V gene lost 5 bases and the J gene lost 1 base, with 15 bases spanning the gap. CDR3 protein: CASSSDRRGSYEQYF. The DNA for the CDR3 is TGTGCCAGCAGTAGTGATAGGAGGGGTTCCTACGAGCAGTACTTC.

As DNA, the CDR3 is TGTGCCATCAGTGAGACAGGGGGCGCCTATGGCTACACCTTC. This codes for CAISETGGAYGYTF. The chain uses TRBV10-3 and TRBJ1-2; 9 bases line up with TRBD1. Germline V CDR1 and CDR2: ENHRY, SYGVKD. Losses at the gene ends were 2 bases for V and 4 bases for J; bases not matched to a gene: 2. The CDR3 is 14 residues long.

This chain connects TRBV9 to TRBJ2-4; the match to TRBD1 covers 7 bases. Trimming removed 4 bases from V and 0 bases from J; junction bases left unmatched: 4. From germline, CDR1 is SGDLS and CDR2 YYNGEE. The CDR3 contains 15 residues. CDR3 loop: CASSLAGGAKNIQYF. The DNA for the CDR3 is TGTGCCAGCAGCCTAGCAGGGGGAGCCAAAAACATTCAGTACTTC.

Only one count was recorded for this clone. The chain employs TRBV9 and TRBJ1-2; a weak D match, TRBD1 (5 bases). The CDR3 loop spans 13 amino acids. V dropped 3 bases and J dropped 5 bases, with 11 bases sitting between them. Germline CDR1 is SGDLS and CDR2 is YYNGEE. Here the CDR3 reads CASSAGTGYGYTF. CDR3 sequence (DNA): TGTGCCAGCAGCGCCGGGACTGGGTATGGCTACACCTTC.

J is TRBJ2-3 and V is TRBV6-5; TRBD2 aligns across 10 bases. The CDR3 totals 15 residues. V shed 6 bases, J shed 0 bases, and the junction held 3 bases outside the gene matches. Looked up from germline, CDR1 is MNHEY and CDR2 is SVGAGI. This CDR3 is CASREREGSTDTQYF. In DNA, the CDR3 is TGTGCCAGCAGGGAGCGGGAGGGGAGCACAGATACGCAGTATTTT.

This chain uses TRBV9 with TRBJ2-1; 7 bases are a match to TRBD1. Looked up from germline, CDR1 is SGDLS and CDR2 is YYNGEE. The CDR3 runs 15 residues. J gave up 6 bases and V 0 bases, and 6 bases lay outside the gene matches. In nucleotides, the CDR3 is TGTGCCAGCAGCGTAGGACAGGGTGTCGTCAATGAGCAGTTCTTC. It encodes CASSVGQGVVNEQFF.

As DNA, the CDR3 is TGTGCCAGCAGCCAAGATCGCGGGGGTTACAATGAGCAGTTCTTC. Translated: CASSQDRGGYNEQFF. V is TRBV4-2 and J is TRBJ2-1; 7 bases line up with TRBD2. Germline CDR1 reads LGHNA; CDR2 reads YNFKEQ. J lost 4 bases, V lost 0 bases, and 3 bases had no gene match. This CDR3 is built from 15 residues.

The chain joins TRBV4-3 to TRBJ1-1; D is undetermined. This CDR3 is 14 amino acids long. Germline V gene lookup returns CDR1 LGHNA and CDR2 YSLEER. V lost 5 bases and J 6 bases, leaving 16 bases between the germline ends. The CDR3 is CASSADSRLAEAFF. In nucleotides, the CDR3 is TGCGCCAGCAGCGCGGACTCTAGATTAGCTGAAGCTTTCTTT.

Here the CDR3 reads CASSEATGWGGELFF. In nucleotides, the CDR3 is TGTGCCAGCAGTGAGGCGACAGGGTGGGGCGGGGAGCTGTTTTTT. This chain uses TRBV6-1 with TRBJ2-2; 7 bases agree with TRBD1. Germline V gives CDR1 MNHNS, CDR2 SASEGT. The CDR3 is 15 residues long. V lost 3 bases to trimming and J lost 7 bases; unmatched junction nucleotides: 8.

V is TRBV27 and J is TRBJ2-7; D is perhaps TRBD2 (5 bases). The germline V and J ends were trimmed by 8 bases and 2 bases, with 7 bases remaining between them. CDR1 is MNHEY, CDR2 SMNVEV, per germline (reference sequence). The CDR3 runs to 11 residues. CDR3 nucleotide sequence: TGTGCCAGCGGGAGAGCCTACGAGCAGTACTTC. Protein product: CASGRAYEQYF.

The J gene is TRBJ2-2, the V gene TRBV7-6; 12 bases are shared with TRBD2. CDR1 is SGHVS, CDR2 FNYEAQ, per germline. The CDR3 runs to 18 residues. With 1 base clipped from V and 0 bases from J, the junction kept 3 bases outside the gene matches. The CDR3 here is CASSLETSGSANTGELFF. For the CDR3, the DNA is TGTGCCAGCAGCTTAGAGACTAGCGGGAGCGCGAACACCGGGGAGCTGTTTTTT.

The V gene is TRBV6-6, the J gene TRBJ1-1, with 10 bases fitting TRBD1. The J segment lost 1 base and the V segment lost 4 bases, leaving 0 bases of the junction unmatched. Germline CDR1 MNHNY, CDR2 SVGAGI (reference sequence). The CDR3 consists of 14 residues. The CDR3 DNA follows: TGTGCCAGCAGTTGGGACAGGGGGAACACTGAAGCTTTCTTT. Amino acids: CASSWDRGNTEAFF.

On this clone: At one of its ends the junction is not consistent with the germline gene, which may arise from a read error. CDR3 sequence: CAWSARQGNAEAFF. CDR3 nucleotides: TGTGCCTGGAGTGCTAGACAGGGGAACGCTGAAGCTTTCTTT. The chain employs TRBV30 and TRBJ1-1, with 8 bases aligning to TRBD1. This CDR3 contains 14 residues. The germline gives CDR1 GTSNPN, CDR2 SVGIG (reference sequence). Drawing the rest from reference TRBV30 and TRBJ1-1, the complete variable domain is SQTIHQWPATLVQPVGSPLSLECTVEGTSNPNLYWYRQAAGRGLQLLFYSVGIGQISSEVPQNLSASRPQDRQFILSSKKLLLSDSGFYLCAWSARQGNAEAFFGQGTRLTVV.

The chain employs TRBV24-1 and TRBJ2-2; D possibly corresponds to TRBD2 (6 bases). Germline V gene data show CDR1 as KGHDR and CDR2 as SFDVKD. V lost 8 bases and J 3 bases, leaving 6 bases between the germline ends. The CDR3 spans 12 residues. The CDR3 here is CATTGDTGELFF. CDR3 DNA: TGTGCCACCACGGGAGACACCGGGGAGCTGTTTTTT.

J is TRBJ1-5 and V is TRBV19, with 7 bases identical to TRBD1. Per the germline V gene, CDR1 is LNHDA and CDR2 is SQIVND (reference sequence). This CDR3 is built from 14 residues. J lost 7 bases, V lost 5 bases, and 8 bases had no gene match. The CDR3 here is CASSSRQGWQPQHF. The CDR3 DNA reads TGTGCCAGTAGTTCCCGACAGGGATGGCAGCCCCAGCATTTT.

This rearrangement joins TRBV6-1 to TRBJ2-5; 7 nucleotides match TRBD2. Germline-derived CDR1 and CDR2 are MNHNS and SASEGT. The CDR3 consists of 20 residues. The V gene end was trimmed by 4 bases and the J gene end by 1 base; junction bases not matched to a gene: 21. The CDR3, as DNA: TGTGCCAGCAGTGTTCTGAACTTAGTTCGGACTAGTAAGTCCCAAGAGACCCAGTACTTC. Its translation: CASSVLNLVRTSKSQETQYF.

This chain connects TRBV6-2 or TRBV6-3 to TRBJ1-2; D is perhaps TRBD1 (5 bases). The CDR3 sequence is 14 residues long. V was cut by 2 bases and J by 7 bases, with 14 bases left in between. Looked up from germline, CDR1 is MNHEY and CDR2 is SVGEGT. The CDR3 nucleotides read TGTGCCAGCAGTTACGCCGGTTGGGGCGGTGGCTACACCTTC. Its translation: CASSYAGWGGGYTF.